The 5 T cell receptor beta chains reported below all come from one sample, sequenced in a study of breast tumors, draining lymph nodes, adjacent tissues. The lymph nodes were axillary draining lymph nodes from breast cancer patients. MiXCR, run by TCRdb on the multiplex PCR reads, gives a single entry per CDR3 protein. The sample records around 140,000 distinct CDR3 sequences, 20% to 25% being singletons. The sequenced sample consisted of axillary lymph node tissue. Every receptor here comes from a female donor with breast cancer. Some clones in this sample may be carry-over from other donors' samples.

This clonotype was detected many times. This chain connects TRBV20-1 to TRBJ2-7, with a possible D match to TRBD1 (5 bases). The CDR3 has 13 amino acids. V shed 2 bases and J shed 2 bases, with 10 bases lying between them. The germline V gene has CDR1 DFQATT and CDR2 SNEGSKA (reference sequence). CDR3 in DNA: TGCAGTGCTAGAAGAGACAGAGCCTACGAGCAGTACTTC. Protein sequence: CSARRDRAYEQYF.

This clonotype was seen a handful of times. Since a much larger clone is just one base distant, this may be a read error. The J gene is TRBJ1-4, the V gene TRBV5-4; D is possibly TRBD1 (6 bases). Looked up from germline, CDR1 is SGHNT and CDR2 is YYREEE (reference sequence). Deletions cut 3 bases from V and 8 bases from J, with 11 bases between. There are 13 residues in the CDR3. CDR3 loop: CASSSDSEEKLFF. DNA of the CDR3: TGTGCCAGCAGCTCGGACAGTGAGGAAAAACTGTTTTTT.

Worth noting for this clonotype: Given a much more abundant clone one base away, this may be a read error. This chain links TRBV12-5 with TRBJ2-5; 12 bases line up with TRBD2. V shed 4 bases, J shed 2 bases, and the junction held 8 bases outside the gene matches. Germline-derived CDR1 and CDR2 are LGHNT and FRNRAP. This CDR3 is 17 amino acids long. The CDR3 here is CASGSTQGTSGQETQYF. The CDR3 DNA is TGTGCTAGTGGTTCGACTCAAGGGACTAGCGGGCAAGAGACCCAGTACTTC.

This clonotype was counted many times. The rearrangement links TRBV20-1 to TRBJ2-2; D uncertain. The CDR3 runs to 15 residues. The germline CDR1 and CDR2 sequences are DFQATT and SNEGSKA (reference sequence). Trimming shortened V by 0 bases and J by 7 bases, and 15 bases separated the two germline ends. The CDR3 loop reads CSARDTLYSGGELFF. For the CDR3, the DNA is TGCAGTGCTAGAGATACCCTCTACAGTGGCGGGGAGCTGTTTTTT.

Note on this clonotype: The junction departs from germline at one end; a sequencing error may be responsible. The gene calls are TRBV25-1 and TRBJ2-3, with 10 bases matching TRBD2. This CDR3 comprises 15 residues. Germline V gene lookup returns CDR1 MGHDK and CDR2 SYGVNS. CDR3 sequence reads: CASSLAGVRTVTQYF. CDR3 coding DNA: TGTGCCAGCAGTCTAGCGGGAGTAAGGACAGTTACGCAGTATTTT. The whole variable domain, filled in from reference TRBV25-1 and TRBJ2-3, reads EADIYQTPRYLVIGTGKKITLECSQTMGHDKMYWYQQDPGMELHLIHYSYGVNSTEKGDLSSESTVSRIRTEHFPLTLESARPSHTSQYLCASSLAGVRTVTQYFGPGTRLTVL.